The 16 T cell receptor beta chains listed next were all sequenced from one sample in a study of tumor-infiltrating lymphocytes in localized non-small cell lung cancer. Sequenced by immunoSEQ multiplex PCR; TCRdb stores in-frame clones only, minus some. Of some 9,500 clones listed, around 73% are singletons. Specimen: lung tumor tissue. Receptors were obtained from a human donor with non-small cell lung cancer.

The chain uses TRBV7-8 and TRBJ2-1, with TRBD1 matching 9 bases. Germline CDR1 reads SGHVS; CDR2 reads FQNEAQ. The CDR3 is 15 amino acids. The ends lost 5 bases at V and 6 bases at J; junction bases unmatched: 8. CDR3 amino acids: CASSRWTGAPNEQFF. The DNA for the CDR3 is TGTGCCAGCAGCAGGTGGACAGGGGCGCCCAATGAGCAGTTCTTC.

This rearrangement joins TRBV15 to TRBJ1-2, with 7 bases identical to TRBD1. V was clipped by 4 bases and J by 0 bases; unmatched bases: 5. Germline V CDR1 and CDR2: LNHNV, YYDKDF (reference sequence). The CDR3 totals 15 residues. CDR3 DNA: TGTGCCACCAGCATCCGGACAGGAGCTAACTATGGCTACACCTTC. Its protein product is CATSIRTGANYGYTF.

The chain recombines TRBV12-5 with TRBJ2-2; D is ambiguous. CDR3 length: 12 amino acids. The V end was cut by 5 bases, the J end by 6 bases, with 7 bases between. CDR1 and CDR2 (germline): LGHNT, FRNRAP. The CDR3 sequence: CASGPSAGELFF. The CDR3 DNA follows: TGTGCTAGTGGTCCCAGTGCCGGGGAGCTGTTTTTT.

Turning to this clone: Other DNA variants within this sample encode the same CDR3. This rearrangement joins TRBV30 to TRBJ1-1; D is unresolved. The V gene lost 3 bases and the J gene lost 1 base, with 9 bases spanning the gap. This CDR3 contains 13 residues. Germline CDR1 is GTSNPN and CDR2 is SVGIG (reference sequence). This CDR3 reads CAWRPPQNTEAFF. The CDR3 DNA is TGTGCCTGGAGGCCACCCCAGAACACTGAAGCTTTCTTT.

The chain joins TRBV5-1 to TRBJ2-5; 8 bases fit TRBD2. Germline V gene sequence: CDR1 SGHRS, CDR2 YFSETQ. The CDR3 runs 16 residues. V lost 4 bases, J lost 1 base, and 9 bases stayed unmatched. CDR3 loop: CASSPLGGGTQETQYF. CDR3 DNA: TGCGCCAGCAGCCCCCTTGGCGGGGGGACCCAAGAGACCCAGTACTTC.

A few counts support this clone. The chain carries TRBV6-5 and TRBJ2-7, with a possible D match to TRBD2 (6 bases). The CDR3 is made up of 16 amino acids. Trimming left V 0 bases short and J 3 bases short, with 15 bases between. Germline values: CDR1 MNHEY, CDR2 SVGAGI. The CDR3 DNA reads TGTGCCAGCAGTTACTCGAAGTTCGGGGGAGACTACGAGCAGTACTTC. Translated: CASSYSKFGGDYEQYF.

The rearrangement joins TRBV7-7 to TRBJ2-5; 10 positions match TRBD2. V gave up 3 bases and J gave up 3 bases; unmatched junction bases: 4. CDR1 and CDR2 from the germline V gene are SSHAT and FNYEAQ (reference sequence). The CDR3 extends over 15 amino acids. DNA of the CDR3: TGTGCCAGCAGCTTGCGGACTAGCGGAAAAGAGACCCAGTACTTC. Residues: CASSLRTSGKETQYF. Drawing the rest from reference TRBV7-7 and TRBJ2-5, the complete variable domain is GAGVSQSPRYKVTKRGQDVTLRCDPISSHATLYWYQQALGQGPEFLTYFNYEAQPDKSGLPSDRFSAERPEGSISTLTIQRTEQRDSAMYRCASSLRTSGKETQYFGPGTRLLVL.

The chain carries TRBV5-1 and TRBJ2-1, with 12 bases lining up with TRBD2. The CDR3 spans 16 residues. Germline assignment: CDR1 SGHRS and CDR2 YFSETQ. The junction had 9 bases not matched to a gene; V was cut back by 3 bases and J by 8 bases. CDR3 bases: TGCGCCAGCAGCTCGCTTACTAGCGGGAGGCCCCATGAGCAGTTCTTC. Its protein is CASSSLTSGRPHEQFF.

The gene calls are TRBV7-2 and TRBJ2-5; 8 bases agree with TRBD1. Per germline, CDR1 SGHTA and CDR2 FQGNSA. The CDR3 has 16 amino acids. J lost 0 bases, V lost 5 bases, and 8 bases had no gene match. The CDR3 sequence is CASSPRTGTNQETQYF. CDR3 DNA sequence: TGTGCCAGCAGCCCACGGACAGGGACGAACCAAGAGACCCAGTACTTC. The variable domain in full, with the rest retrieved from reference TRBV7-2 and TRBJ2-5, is GAGVSQSPSNKVTEKGKDVELRCDPISGHTALYWYRQSLGQGLEFLIYFQGNSAPDKSGLPSDRFSAERTGGSVSTLTIQRTQQEDSAVYLCASSPRTGTNQETQYFGPGTRLLVL.

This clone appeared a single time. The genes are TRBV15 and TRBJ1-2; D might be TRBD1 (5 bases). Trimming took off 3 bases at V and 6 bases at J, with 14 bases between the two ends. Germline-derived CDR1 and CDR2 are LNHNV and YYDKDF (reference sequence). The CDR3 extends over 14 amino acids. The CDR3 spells CATSSKAGTNGYTF. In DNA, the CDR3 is TGTGCCACCAGCAGTAAGGCAGGGACGAATGGCTACACCTTC.

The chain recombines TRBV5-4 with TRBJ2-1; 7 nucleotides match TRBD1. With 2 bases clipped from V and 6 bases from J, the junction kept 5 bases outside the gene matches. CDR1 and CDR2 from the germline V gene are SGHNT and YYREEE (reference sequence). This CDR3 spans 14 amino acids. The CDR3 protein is CASSFSAGGNEQFF. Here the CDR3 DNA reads TGTGCCAGCAGCTTTTCTGCAGGGGGCAATGAGCAGTTCTTC.

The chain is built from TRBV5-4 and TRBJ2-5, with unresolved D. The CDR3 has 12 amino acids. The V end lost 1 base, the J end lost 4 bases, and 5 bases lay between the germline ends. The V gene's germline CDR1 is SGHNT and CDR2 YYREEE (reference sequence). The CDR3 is CASSLRPETQYF. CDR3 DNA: TGTGCCAGCAGCTTGCGCCCAGAGACCCAGTACTTC.

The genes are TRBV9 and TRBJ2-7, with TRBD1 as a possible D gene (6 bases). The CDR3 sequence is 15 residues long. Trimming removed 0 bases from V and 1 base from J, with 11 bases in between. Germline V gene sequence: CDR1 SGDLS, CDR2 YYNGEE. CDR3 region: CASSVGSGQSYEQYF. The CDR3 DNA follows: TGTGCCAGCAGCGTAGGCTCAGGACAGTCCTACGAGCAGTACTTC.

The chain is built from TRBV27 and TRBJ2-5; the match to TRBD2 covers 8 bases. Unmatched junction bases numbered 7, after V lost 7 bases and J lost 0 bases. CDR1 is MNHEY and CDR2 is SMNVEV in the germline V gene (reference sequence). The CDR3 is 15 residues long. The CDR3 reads CASKAGATYQETQYF. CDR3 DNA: TGTGCCAGCAAAGCGGGAGCCACATACCAAGAGACCCAGTACTTC.

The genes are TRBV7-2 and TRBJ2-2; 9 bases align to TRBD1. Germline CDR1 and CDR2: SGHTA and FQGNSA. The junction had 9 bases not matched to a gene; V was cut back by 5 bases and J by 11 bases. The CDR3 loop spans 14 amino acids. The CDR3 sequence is CASSPGTGNFELFF. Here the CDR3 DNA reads TGTGCCAGCAGCCCCGGGACAGGGAACTTTGAGCTGTTTTTT.

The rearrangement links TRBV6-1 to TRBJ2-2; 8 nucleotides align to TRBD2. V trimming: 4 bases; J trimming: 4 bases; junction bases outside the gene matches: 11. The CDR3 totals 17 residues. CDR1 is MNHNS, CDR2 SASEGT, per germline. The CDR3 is CASSVGIGTRSTGELFF. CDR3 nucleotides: TGTGCCAGCAGTGTCGGGATTGGGACTAGATCCACCGGGGAGCTGTTTTTT.